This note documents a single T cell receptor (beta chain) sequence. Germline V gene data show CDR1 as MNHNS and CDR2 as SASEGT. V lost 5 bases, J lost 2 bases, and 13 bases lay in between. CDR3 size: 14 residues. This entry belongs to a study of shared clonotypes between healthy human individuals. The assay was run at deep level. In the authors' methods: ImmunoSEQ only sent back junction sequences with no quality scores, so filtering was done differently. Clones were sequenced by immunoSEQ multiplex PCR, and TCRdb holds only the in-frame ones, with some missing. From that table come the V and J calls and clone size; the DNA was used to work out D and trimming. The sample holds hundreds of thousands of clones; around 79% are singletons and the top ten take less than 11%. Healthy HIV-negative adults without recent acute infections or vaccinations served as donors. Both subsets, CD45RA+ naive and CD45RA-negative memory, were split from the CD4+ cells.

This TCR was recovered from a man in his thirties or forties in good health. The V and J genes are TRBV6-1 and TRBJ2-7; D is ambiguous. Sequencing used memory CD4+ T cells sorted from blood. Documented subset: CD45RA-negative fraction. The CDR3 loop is CASSRQWDAYEQYF. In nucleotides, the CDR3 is TGTGCCAGCAGTCGCCAGTGGGATGCCTACGAGCAGTACTTC.